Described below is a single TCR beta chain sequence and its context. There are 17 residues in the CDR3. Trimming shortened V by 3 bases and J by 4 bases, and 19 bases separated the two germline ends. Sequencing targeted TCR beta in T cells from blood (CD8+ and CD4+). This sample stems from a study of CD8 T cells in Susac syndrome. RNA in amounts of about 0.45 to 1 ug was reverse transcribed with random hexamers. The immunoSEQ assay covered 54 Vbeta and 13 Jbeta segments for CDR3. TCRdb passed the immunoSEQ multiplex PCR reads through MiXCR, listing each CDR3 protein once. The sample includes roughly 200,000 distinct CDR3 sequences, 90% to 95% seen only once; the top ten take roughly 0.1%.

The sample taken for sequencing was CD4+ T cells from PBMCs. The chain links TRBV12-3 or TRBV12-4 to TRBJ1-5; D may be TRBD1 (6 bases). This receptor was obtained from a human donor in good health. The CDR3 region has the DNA TGTGCCAGCAGTTTCGCCGGGGACATTACAGGGAATCAGCCCCAGCATTTT. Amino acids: CASSFAGDITGNQPQHF.